Shown below are 26 T cell receptor beta chains from a single sample sequenced in a study of cytomegalovirus exposure and HLA in healthy donors. 13 Jbeta primers and 60 Vbeta primers were used for the PCR. Sequencing was performed with immunoSEQ multiplex PCR; in TCRdb, only in-frame clones are kept and a portion is missing. The profile shows roughly 250,000 clones, roughly 80% of them singletons. Sequenced input: PBMCs. The source is a girl aged 2 to 10 in good health and CMV-seronegative.

The V call is TRBV28, the J call TRBJ2-7; 9 bases are shared with TRBD1. CDR3 length: 15 amino acids. The germline CDR1 and CDR2 sequences are MDHEN and SYDVKM. V lost 5 bases to trimming and J lost 2 bases; unmatched junction nucleotides: 7. This CDR3 reads CASSNPGQGPYEQYF. CDR3 coding DNA: TGTGCCAGCAGTAATCCGGGACAGGGACCCTACGAGCAGTACTTC.

The chain couples TRBV28 to TRBJ1-2, with D tentatively TRBD1 (6 bases). The CDR3 contains 14 residues. Trimming shortened V by 3 bases and J by 5 bases, and 13 bases separated the two germline ends. Germline assignment: CDR1 MDHEN and CDR2 SYDVKM. CDR3: CASSFWTALYGYTF. The DNA of the CDR3 is TGTGCCAGCAGTTTCTGGACAGCACTGTATGGCTACACCTTC.

This clone has just a few counts. The chain combines TRBV5-5 with TRBJ2-5; D call uncertain. V lost 1 base to trimming and J lost 4 bases, with 5 bases between them. Germline lookup yields CDR1 SGHKS and CDR2 YYEKEE (reference sequence). The CDR3 is 12 residues long. CDR3 amino acids: CASSLYIETQYF. The CDR3, as DNA: TGTGCCAGCAGCTTGTATATAGAGACCCAGTACTTC.

The V gene is TRBV10-2, the J gene TRBJ1-2; D call uncertain. Germline CDR1 and CDR2: WSHSY and SAAADI. There are 11 residues in the CDR3. Trimming took off 3 bases at V and 8 bases at J, with 7 bases between the two ends. The CDR3 reads CASSDAEGYTF. For the CDR3, the DNA is TGCGCCAGCAGTGACGCGGAAGGCTACACCTTC.

The V and J genes are TRBV9 and TRBJ2-2; 7 nucleotides align to TRBD1. The length of the CDR3 is 15 residues. The ends lost 4 bases at V and 2 bases at J; junction bases unmatched: 5. CDR1 and CDR2 (germline): SGDLS, YYNGEE. The CDR3 region is CASSLDRANTGELFF. In DNA, the CDR3 is TGTGCCAGCAGCCTCGACAGGGCCAACACCGGGGAGCTGTTTTTT.

The count of this clone is one. The genes are TRBV7-9 and TRBJ1-4; a possible D gene is TRBD1 (5 bases). Germline lookup yields CDR1 SEHNR and CDR2 FQNEAQ (reference sequence). The ends were cut back, 5 bases at V and 8 bases at J, with 15 bases in the middle. CDR3 size: 14 residues. DNA of the CDR3: TGTGCCAGCAGCCCTATGGGACGGGGGGAAAAACTGTTTTTT. Its protein product is CASSPMGRGEKLFF.

V gene TRBV6-1 combines with J gene TRBJ2-7; the match to TRBD1 covers 9 bases. Germline lookup yields CDR1 MNHNS and CDR2 SASEGT. This CDR3 has 15 residues. Unmatched junction bases numbered 7, after V lost 5 bases and J lost 2 bases. CDR3 bases: TGTGCCAGCAGTACGGGACAGGGTCCCCCCTACGAGCAGTACTTC. Translated, it gives CASSTGQGPPYEQYF.

This sequence joins TRBV30 and TRBJ2-5; D ambiguous. The DNA end is a closer match to TRBJ2-7, so the J assignment may be wrong. Germline V gene sequence: CDR1 GTSNPN, CDR2 SVGIG (reference sequence). This CDR3 is 14 amino acids long. CDR3 loop: CAWSVRPSSYEQYF. In nucleotides, the CDR3 is TGTGCCTGGAGTGTACGTCCGAGTTCCTACGAGCAGTACTTC.

The chain carries TRBV5-4 and TRBJ2-1; D gene unclear. The CDR3 loop spans 12 amino acids. V lost 4 bases and J lost 8, with 10 bases in between. Per germline, CDR1 SGHNT and CDR2 YYREEE (reference sequence). The CDR3 DNA reads TGTGCCAGCAGCGTTAGACTGGATGAGCAGTTCTTC. It yields the protein CASSVRLDEQFF.

This chain joins TRBV7-9 and TRBJ1-2, with D unclear. The germline V gene has CDR1 SEHNR and CDR2 FQNEAQ (reference sequence). The CDR3 runs to 16 residues. Trimming cost V 5 bases and J 1 base, with 17 bases left between them. CDR3 nucleotide sequence: TGTGCCAGCAGCCCAAAGACGACGGAGGGTAACTATGGCTACACCTTC. It encodes CASSPKTTEGNYGYTF.

A note on this clone: One end of the junction varies from germline; a read error may be responsible. The chain recombines TRBV30 with TRBJ1-2; D perhaps matches TRBD1 (6 bases). Germline values: CDR1 GTSNPN, CDR2 SVGIG (reference sequence). CDR3 size: 12 residues. As DNA, the CDR3 is TGTGCCCGGAGTGAGAGGGGGAAGGGCTACACCTTC. It encodes CARSERGKGYTF. The full variable domain, with the rest looked up from reference TRBV30 and TRBJ1-2, is SQTIHQWPATLVQPVGSPLSLECTVEGTSNPNLYWYRQAAGRGLQLLFYSVGIGQISSEVPQNLSASRPQDRQFILSSKKLLLSDSGFYLCARSERGKGYTFGSGTRLTVV.

The rearrangement links TRBV23-1 to TRBJ2-4, with 11 nucleotides matching TRBD1. TRBV23-1 is an ORF for which the function is uncertain. V trimming: 1 base; J trimming: 8 bases; junction bases outside the gene matches: 16. CDR3 length: 19 residues. Here the CDR3 reads CASSQLHWTGGEGEDIQYF. CDR3 nucleotide sequence: TGCGCCAGCAGTCAATTGCACTGGACAGGGGGCGAGGGGGAGGACATTCAGTACTTC.

The rearrangement joins TRBV7-6 to TRBJ2-1; 10 nucleotides match TRBD1. CDR1 and CDR2 (germline): SGHVS, FNYEAQ. V dropped 4 bases and J dropped 6; count of bases not matched to a gene: 9. CDR3 length: 16 residues. CDR3 protein: CASSSPSGTGANEQFF. The CDR3 DNA sequence: TGTGCCAGCAGCTCCCCTTCGGGGACAGGGGCCAATGAGCAGTTCTTC.

In this sample, this clone turned up a few times. The rearrangement links TRBV28 to TRBJ1-2; 11 positions match TRBD1. The J segment lost 8 bases and the V segment lost 4 bases, leaving 9 bases of the junction unmatched. CDR1 and CDR2 from the germline V gene are MDHEN and SYDVKM. The CDR3 is 15 residues long. Written as DNA, the CDR3 is TGTGCCAGCAGTTCCTCCGGGACAGGGGGAAACGGCTACACCTTC. It codes for CASSSSGTGGNGYTF.

The chain recombines TRBV10-2 with TRBJ1-3, with TRBD1 matching over 7 bases. CDR3 length: 16 amino acids. Per germline, CDR1 WSHSY and CDR2 SAAADI. After removal of 4 bases from V and 0 bases from J, the junction contained 6 bases not matched to a gene. For the CDR3, the DNA is TGCGCCAGCAGTGCAGACAGGGCCTACTCTGGAAACACCATATATTTT. It specifies CASSADRAYSGNTIYF.

The CDR3 is CASSGDVGGASYEQYF. The CDR3 DNA is TGCGCCAGCAGCGGGGATGTCGGGGGGGCCTCCTACGAGCAGTACTTC. The V call is TRBV5-1, the J call TRBJ2-5; 8 bases fit TRBD2. The J call may be in error: the DNA end matches TRBJ2-7 better. In germline, CDR1 is SGHRS, CDR2 YFSETQ. This CDR3 region has 16 residues.

The chain combines TRBV27 with TRBJ1-2; 7 bases line up with TRBD1. The CDR3 sequence is 13 residues long. CDR1 and CDR2 (germline): MNHEY, SMNVEV (reference sequence). With V trimmed by 6 bases and J by 7 bases, 8 bases remained unmatched. The CDR3 here is CASSLEGAGGYTF. The CDR3 DNA reads TGTGCCAGCAGCTTGGAGGGGGCAGGTGGCTACACCTTC.

The gene calls are TRBV29-1 and TRBJ1-1; D gene unclear. This CDR3 contains 15 residues. V was trimmed by 6 bases and J by 6 bases, leaving 23 bases between them. The germline V gene encodes CDR1 SQVTM and CDR2 ANQGSEA. CDR3 DNA sequence: TGCAGCGTCTACAAAACCGCGACGGGGAGCGCTGAAGCTTTCTTT. This translates into CSVYKTATGSAEAFF.

V usage is TRBV6-5 and J usage is TRBJ1-6; D remains unclear. V was clipped by 2 bases and J by 7 bases, with 9 bases between them. CDR1 is MNHEY, CDR2 SVGAGI, per germline. The CDR3 runs to 14 residues. The CDR3 DNA reads as TGTGCCAGCAGTTACGGCCAGGCAAATTCACCCCTCCACTTT. This sequence encodes CASSYGQANSPLHF.

This clone was observed a few times. The chain employs TRBV4-1 and TRBJ1-4, with D possibly matching TRBD1 (5 bases). Deletions cut 2 bases from V and 8 bases from J, with 12 bases between. The CDR3 spans 14 residues. Germline values: CDR1 MGHRA, CDR2 YSYEKL. As DNA, the CDR3 is TGCGCCAGCAGCCAAACGGGGGATTTGGAAAAACTGTTTTTT. The encoded protein is CASSQTGDLEKLFF.

The chain uses TRBV7-9 and TRBJ1-1, with D maybe TRBD1 (5 bases). There are 15 residues in the CDR3. The ends were cut back, 5 bases at V and 1 base at J, with 14 bases in the middle. Germline V gene sequence: CDR1 SEHNR, CDR2 FQNEAQ (reference sequence). The CDR3 loop reads CASSERGGANTEAFF. In DNA form, the CDR3 reads TGTGCCAGCAGCGAAAGAGGTGGGGCGAACACTGAAGCTTTCTTT.

V is TRBV11-2 and J is TRBJ2-5; 12 nucleotides line up with TRBD2. The J call is in doubt because the DNA end fits TRBJ2-7 better. This CDR3 region has 16 residues. Germline V CDR1 and CDR2: SGHAT, FQNNGV. The DNA for the CDR3 is TGTGCCAGCAGCTCAGCCCCACTAGCGGGAGGCTACGAGCAGTACTTC. Residues: CASSSAPLAGGYEQYF.

The rearrangement uses TRBV28 and TRBJ2-7; TRBD2 matches 12 bases. In germline, CDR1 is MDHEN, CDR2 SYDVKM. The CDR3 sequence is 15 residues long. V lost 5 bases and J lost 6; bases outside the gene matches: 8. In DNA, the CDR3 is TGTGCCAGCAGTGTCCCTAGCGGGGGGGCTACCGAGCAGTACTTC. Translating gives CASSVPSGGATEQYF. Drawing the rest from reference TRBV28 and TRBJ2-7, the complete variable domain is DVKVTQSSRYLVKRTGEKVFLECVQDMDHENMFWYRQDPGLGLRLIYFSYDVKMKEKGDIPEGYSVSREKKERFSLILESASTNQTSMYLCASSVPSGGATEQYFGPGTRLTVT.

V usage is TRBV19 and J usage is TRBJ1-5, with D tentatively TRBD1 (6 bases). Germline lookup yields CDR1 LNHDA and CDR2 SQIVND (reference sequence). CDR3 size: 15 residues. Trimming cost V 2 bases and J 8 bases, with 16 bases left between them. CDR3 protein: CASSISQGTIEPQHF. CDR3 bases: TGTGCCAGTAGTATATCCCAGGGGACTATAGAGCCCCAGCATTTT.

The V call is TRBV5-6, the J call TRBJ1-4; weak D call: TRBD1 (5 bases). Per the germline V gene, CDR1 is SGHDT and CDR2 is YYEEEE. V was pared by 4 bases and J by 7 bases, with 14 bases between. CDR3 length equals 14 residues. Here the CDR3 reads CASSLWSGGEKLFF. As DNA, the CDR3 is TGTGCCAGCAGCCTATGGAGCGGGGGTGAAAAACTGTTTTTT. The variable domain in full, completed from reference TRBV5-6 and TRBJ1-4, reads DAGVTQSPTHLIKTRGQQVTLRCSPKSGHDTVSWYQQALGQGPQFIFQYYEEEERQRGNFPDRFSGHQFPNYSSELNVNALLLGDSALYLCASSLWSGGEKLFFGSGTQLSVL.

The chain recombines TRBV13 with TRBJ1-4; 9 bases agree with TRBD1. The length of the CDR3 is 15 residues. Germline-derived CDR1 and CDR2 are PRHDT and FYEKMQ (reference sequence). Losses at the gene ends were 5 bases for V and 6 bases for J; bases not matched to a gene: 7. In DNA, the CDR3 is TGTGCCAGCAGCGCCCGGACAGGGGTTGATGAAAAACTGTTTTTT. This encodes CASSARTGVDEKLFF.